The entry below gives a single TCR beta chain sequence along with its context. Mismatch with germline at one junction end may stem from a read error. The sample comes from a study of T cells in Graves' hyperthyroidism and ophthalmopathy. Amplified TCR beta CDR3 regions derived from RNA transcripts. HTBI primers were employed in a first-round RT-PCR of the TCR CDR3. One entry per CDR3 protein, called by TCRdb with MiXCR from the multiplex PCR reads. In the table there are approximately 300,000 distinct CDR3 sequences, 16% of which are singletons. The CDR3 is made up of 15 amino acids. Germline V gene lookup returns CDR1 SGHAT and CDR2 FQNNGV.

The sequence was obtained from a man aged 25 to 40 with Graves' hyperthyroidism. The V call is TRBV11-2, the J call TRBJ1-5; perhaps TRBD1 as D (5 bases). Specimen: blood. CDR3 coding DNA: TGTGCCAGCAGCGTAGAGGGACGGCCCAATCAGCCCCAGCATTTT. Its protein is CASSVEGRPNQPQHF.